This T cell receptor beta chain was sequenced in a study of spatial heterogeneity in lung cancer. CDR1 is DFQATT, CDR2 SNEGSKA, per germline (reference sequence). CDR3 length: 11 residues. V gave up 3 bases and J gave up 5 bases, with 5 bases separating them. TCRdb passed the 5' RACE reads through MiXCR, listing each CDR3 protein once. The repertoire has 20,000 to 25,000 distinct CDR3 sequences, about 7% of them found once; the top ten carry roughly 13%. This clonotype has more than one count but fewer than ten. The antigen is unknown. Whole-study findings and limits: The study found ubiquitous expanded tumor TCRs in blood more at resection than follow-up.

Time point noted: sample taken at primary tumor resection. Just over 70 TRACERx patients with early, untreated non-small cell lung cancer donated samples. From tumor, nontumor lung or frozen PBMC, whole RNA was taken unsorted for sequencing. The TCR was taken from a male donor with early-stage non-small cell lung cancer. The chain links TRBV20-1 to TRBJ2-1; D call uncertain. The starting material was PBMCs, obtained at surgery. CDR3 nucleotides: TGCAGTGCTAGTCTCGACAATGAGCAGTTCTTC. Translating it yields CSASLDNEQFF.